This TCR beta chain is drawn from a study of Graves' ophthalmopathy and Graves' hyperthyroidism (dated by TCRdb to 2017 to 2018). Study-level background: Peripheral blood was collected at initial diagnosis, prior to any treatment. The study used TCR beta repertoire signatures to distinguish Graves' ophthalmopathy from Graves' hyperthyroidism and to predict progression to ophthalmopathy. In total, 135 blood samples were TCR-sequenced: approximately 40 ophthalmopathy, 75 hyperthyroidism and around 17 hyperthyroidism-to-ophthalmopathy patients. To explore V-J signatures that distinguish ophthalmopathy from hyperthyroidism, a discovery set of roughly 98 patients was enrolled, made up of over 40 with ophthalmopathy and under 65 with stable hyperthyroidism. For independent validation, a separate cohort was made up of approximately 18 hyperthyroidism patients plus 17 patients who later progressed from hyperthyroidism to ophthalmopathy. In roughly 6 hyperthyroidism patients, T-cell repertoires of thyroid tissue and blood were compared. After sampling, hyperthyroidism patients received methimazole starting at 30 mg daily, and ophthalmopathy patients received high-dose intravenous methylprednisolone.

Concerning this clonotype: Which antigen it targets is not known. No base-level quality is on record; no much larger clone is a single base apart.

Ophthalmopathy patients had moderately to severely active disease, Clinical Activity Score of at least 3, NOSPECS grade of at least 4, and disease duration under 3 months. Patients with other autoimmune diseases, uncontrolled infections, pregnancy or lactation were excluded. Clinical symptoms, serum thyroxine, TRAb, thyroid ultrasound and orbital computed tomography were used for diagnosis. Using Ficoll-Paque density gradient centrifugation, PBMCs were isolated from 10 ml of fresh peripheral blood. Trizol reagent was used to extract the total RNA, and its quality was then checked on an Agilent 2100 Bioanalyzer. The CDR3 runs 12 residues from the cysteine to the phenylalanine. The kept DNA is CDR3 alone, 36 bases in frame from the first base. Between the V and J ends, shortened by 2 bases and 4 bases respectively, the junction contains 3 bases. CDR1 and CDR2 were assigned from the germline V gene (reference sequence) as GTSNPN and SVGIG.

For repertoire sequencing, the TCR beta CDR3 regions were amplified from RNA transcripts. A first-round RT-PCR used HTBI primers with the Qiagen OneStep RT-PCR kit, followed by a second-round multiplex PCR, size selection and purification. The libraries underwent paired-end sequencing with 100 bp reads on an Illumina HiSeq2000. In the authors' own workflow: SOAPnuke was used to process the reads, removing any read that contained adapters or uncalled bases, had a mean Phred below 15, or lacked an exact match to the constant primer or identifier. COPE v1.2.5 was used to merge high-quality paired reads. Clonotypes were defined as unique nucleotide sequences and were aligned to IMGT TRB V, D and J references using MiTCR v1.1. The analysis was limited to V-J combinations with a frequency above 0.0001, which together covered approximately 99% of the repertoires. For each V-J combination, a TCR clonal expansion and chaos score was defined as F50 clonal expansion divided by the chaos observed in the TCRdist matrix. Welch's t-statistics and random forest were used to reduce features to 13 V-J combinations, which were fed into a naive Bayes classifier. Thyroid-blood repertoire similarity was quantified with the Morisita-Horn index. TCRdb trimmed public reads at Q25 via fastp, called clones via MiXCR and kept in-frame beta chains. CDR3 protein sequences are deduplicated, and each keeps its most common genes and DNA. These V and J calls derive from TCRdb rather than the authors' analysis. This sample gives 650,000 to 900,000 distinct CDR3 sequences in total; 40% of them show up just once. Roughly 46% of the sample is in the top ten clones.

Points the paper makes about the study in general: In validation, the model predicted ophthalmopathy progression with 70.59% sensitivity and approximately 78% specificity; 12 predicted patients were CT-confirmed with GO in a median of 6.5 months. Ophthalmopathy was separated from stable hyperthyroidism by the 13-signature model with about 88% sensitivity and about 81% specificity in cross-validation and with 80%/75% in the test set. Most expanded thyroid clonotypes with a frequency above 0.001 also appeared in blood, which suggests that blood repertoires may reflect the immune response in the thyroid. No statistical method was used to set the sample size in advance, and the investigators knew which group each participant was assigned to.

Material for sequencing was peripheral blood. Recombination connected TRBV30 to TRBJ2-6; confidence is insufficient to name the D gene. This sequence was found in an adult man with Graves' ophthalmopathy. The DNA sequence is TGTGCCTGGAGTCCCGGGGCCAACGTCCTGACTTTC. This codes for CAWSPGANVLTF.